This T cell receptor (beta chain) was profiled in a study of blood T cell repertoires in COVID-19. For the study at large: Sites across the United States, Italy and Spain contributed samples from acute and convalescent COVID-19. The analysed material was cDNA or gDNA that came from T cells, B-cell-depleted T cells, or PBMCs.

From germline, CDR1 is SGHAT and CDR2 FQNNGV. The CDR3 is made up of 16 amino acids. Trimming pared 2 bases from V and 0 bases from J, leaving 10 bases between. Authors' methods: By means of reference gene primer amplification, nucleated cell counts were estimated. Libraries were prepared by immunoSEQ multiplex PCR; TCRdb keeps only in-frame clonotypes and omits some of them. The V and J calls and clone size are taken from that table; D and trimming were inferred from the DNA. The table shows over 50,000 clones, with around 84% occurring only once. This TCR came from a man between 65 and 85 years old with active COVID-19. The chain couples TRBV11-2 to TRBJ2-2, with a tentative D call TRBD1 (6 bases). The material sequenced was peripheral blood. The CDR3, as DNA: TGTGCCAGCAGCTTAATTTGGGGGCCGAACACCGGGGAGCTGTTTTTT. Its protein is CASSLIWGPNTGELFF.